The source of this T cell receptor beta chain is a study of cytomegalovirus exposure and HLA in healthy donors. The germline V gene encodes CDR1 SGHRS and CDR2 YFSETQ. Trimming stripped 4 bases from V and 2 bases from J, with 10 bases between. The CDR3 runs to 13 residues. Donors consisted of healthy bone marrow donors. Amplification used 60 Vbeta primers and 13 Jbeta primers. Some clones are missing from TCRdb's copy, which holds only in-frame ones; the method was immunoSEQ multiplex PCR. Of 110,000 to 150,000 clones in the sample, about two thirds were seen once. Sample: PBMCs. This receptor was obtained from a middle-aged man in good health and CMV-seronegative. The chain combines TRBV5-1 with TRBJ2-7; the D gene is possibly TRBD2 (6 bases). Written as DNA, the CDR3 is TGCGCCAGCAGCCCCTCGGGGGCCTACGAGCAGTACTTC. It translates to CASSPSGAYEQYF.